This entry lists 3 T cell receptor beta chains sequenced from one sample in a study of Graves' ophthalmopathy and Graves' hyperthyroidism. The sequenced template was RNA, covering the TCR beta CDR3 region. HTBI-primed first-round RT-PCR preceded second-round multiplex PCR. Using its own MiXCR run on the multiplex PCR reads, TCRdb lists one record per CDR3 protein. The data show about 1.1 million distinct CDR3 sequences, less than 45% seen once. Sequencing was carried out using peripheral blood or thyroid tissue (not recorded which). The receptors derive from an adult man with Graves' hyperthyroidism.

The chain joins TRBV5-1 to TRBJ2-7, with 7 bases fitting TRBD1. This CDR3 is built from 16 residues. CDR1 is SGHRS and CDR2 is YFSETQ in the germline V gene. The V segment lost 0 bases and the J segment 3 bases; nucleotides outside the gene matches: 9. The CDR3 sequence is CASSLGTGTAYYEQYF. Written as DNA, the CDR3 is TGCGCCAGCAGCTTGGGGACCGGGACAGCATACTACGAGCAGTACTTC.

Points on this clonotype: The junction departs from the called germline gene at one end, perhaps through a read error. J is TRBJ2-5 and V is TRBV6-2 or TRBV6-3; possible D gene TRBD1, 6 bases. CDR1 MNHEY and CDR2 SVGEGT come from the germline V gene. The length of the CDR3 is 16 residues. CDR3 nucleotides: TGTGCCAGCAGATCTACGAGGACAGTCCCAAGAGAGGCCCAGTACTTC. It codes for CASRSTRTVPREAQYF.

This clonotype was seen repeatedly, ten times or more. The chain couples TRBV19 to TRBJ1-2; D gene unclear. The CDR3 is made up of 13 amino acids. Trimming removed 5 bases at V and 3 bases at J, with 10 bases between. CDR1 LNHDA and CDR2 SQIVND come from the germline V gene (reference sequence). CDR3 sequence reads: CASSVNGYYGYTF. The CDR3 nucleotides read TGTGCCAGTAGTGTTAACGGATACTATGGCTACACCTTC.